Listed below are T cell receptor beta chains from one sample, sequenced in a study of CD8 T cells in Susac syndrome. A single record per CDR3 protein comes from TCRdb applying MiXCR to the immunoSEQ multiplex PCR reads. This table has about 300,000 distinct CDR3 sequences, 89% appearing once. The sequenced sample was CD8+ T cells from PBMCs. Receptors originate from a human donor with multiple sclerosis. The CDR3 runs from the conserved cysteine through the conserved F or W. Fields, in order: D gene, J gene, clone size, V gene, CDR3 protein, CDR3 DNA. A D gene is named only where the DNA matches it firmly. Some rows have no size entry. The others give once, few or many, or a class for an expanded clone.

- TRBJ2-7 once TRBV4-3 CASSARDTSYEQYF TGCGCCAGCAGCGCCCGCGACACAAGTTACGAGCAGTACTTC
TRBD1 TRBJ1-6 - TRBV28 CASSQTGNSPLHF TGTGCCAGCAGTCAGACAGGGAATTCACCCCTCCACTTT
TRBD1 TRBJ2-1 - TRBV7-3 CASSLVGQGYNEQFF TGTGCCAGCAGCTTAGTGGGACAGGGATACAATGAGCAGTTCTTC
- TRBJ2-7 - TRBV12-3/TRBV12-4 CASSRGNYEQYF TGTGCCAGCAGCCGGGGTAACTACGAGCAGTACTTC
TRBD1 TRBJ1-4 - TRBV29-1 CSVGAGGNEKLFF TGCAGCGTTGGAGCAGGGGGTAATGAAAAACTGTTTTTT
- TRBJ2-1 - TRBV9 CASSVGVQGNEQFF TGTGCCAGCAGCGTAGGAGTACAGGGCAATGAGCAGTTCTTC
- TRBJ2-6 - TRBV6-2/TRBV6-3 CASGLANVLTF TGTGCCAGCGGCCTGGCCAACGTCCTGACTTTC
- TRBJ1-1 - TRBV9 CASSVGRGLTEAFF TGTGCCAGCAGCGTAGGGCGAGGGCTCACTGAAGCTTTCTTT
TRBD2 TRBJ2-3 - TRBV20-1 CSANSLVVGLAGGDTQYF TGCAGTGCTAATAGTCTCGTTGTGGGACTAGCGGGTGGAGATACGCAGTATTTT
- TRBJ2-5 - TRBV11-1 CASSTNVGPFHGGGSETQYF TGTGCCAGCAGCACCAACGTCGGCCCATTCCACGGGGGAGGATCGGAGACCCAGTACTTC
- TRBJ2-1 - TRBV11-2 CASSLGMGPNYNEQFF TGTGCCAGCAGCTTAGGGATGGGGCCCAACTACAATGAGCAGTTCTTC
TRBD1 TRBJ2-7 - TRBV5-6 CASSPNPGQIFSYEQYF TGTGCCAGCAGCCCGAATCCGGGACAGATCTTCTCCTACGAGCAGTACTTC
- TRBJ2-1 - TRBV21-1 CASSKADSGRVRGEQFF TGTGCCAGCAGCAAAGCGGATAGCGGGAGGGTTCGAGGTGAGCAGTTCTTC
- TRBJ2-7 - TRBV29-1 CSVRTVGPYEQYF TGCAGCGTTCGGACGGTGGGTCCCTACGAGCAGTACTTC
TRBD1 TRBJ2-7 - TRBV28 CASSPDRDEQYF TGTGCCAGCAGTCCTGACAGGGACGAGCAGTACTTC
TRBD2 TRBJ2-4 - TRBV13 CASSPFRLAATEPKNIQYF TGTGCCAGCAGCCCCTTTAGACTAGCGGCGACCGAACCCAAAAACATTCAGTACTTC
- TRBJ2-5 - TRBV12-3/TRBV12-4 CASSLISEETQYF TGTGCCAGCAGTTTAATTTCTGAAGAGACCCAGTACTTC
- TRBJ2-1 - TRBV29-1 CSVEDPTKNTHSYNEQFF TGCAGCGTTGAAGACCCGACGAAAAATACACATTCCTACAATGAGCAGTTCTTC
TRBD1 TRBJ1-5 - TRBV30 CAWSPGQGNQPQHF TGTGCCTGGAGCCCGGGACAGGGAAATCAGCCCCAGCATTTT
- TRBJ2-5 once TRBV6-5 CASSARWAAQETQYF TGTGCCAGCAGCGCCCGATGGGCAGCCCAAGAGACCCAGTACTTC
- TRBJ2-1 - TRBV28 CASSWETLFNEQFF TGTGCCAGCAGTTGGGAGACTCTCTTCAATGAGCAGTTCTTC
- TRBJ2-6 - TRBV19 CASSILGWDTDGAGANVLTF TGTGCCAGTAGTATCCTTGGATGGGACACGGATGGGGCTGGGGCCAACGTCCTGACTTTC
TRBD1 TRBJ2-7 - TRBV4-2 CASSRGTGAYEQYF TGTGCCAGCAGCCGAGGGACAGGGGCCTACGAGCAGTACTTC
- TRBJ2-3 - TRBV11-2 CASTPEGLRTGADTQYF TGTGCCAGCACCCCCGAGGGACTCAGAACGGGGGCAGATACGCAGTATTTT
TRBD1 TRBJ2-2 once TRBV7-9 CAWDRANTGELFF TGTGCCTGGGACAGGGCGAACACCGGGGAGCTGTTTTTT
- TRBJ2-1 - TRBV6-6 CASGPGALYNEQFF TGTGCCAGCGGGCCGGGGGCTCTTTACAATGAGCAGTTCTTC
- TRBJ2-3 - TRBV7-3 CASSRDLKVADTQYF TGTGCCAGCAGCCGGGACCTAAAGGTAGCAGATACGCAGTATTTT
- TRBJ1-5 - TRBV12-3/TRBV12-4 CASSLLFRQPQHF TGTGCCAGCAGCCTCCTGTTTCGTCAGCCCCAGCATTTT
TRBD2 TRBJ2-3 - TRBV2 CASSEPGDAGGSPDTQYF TGTGCCAGCAGTGAACCAGGGGATGCGGGGGGGAGCCCAGATACGCAGTATTTT
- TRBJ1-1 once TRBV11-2 CASSLDGGTTEAFF TGTGCCAGCAGCTTGGATGGAGGGACCACTGAAGCTTTCTTT
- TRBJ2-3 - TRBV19 CASSPLNQFPDTQYF TGTGCCAGTAGTCCCTTGAACCAGTTCCCAGATACGCAGTATTTT
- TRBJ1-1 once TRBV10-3 CAISDLTRKTNPGAFF TGTGCCATCAGTGATCTTACAAGGAAAACCAACCCTGGAGCTTTCTTT
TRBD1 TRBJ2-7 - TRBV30 CAWDLGAGGSYEQYF TGTGCCTGGGACCTGGGGGCAGGGGGATCCTACGAGCAGTACTTC
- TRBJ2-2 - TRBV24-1 CATSDLTAGAPRELFF TGTGCCACCAGTGACTTGACTGCGGGGGCCCCCAGGGAGCTGTTTTTT
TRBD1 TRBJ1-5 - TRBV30 CAWSGGQGNNQPQHF TGTGCCTGGAGTGGGGGACAGGGGAACAATCAGCCCCAGCATTTT
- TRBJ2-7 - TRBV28 CASSDREGGRYEQYF TGTGCCAGCAGTGACAGGGAAGGGGGGCGTTACGAGCAGTACTTC
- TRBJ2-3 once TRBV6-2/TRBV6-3 CASSSPGILGDTQYF TGTGCCAGCAGTTCCCCCGGGATTTTAGGAGATACGCAGTATTTT
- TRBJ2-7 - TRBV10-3 CAISPSGNEQYF TGTGCCATCAGTCCCAGTGGTAACGAGCAGTACTTC
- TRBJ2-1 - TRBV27 CASSLLGSNNEQFF TGTGCCAGCAGTTTATTGGGGAGCAACAATGAGCAGTTCTTC
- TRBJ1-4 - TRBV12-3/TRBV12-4 CASSPDSQHEKLFF TGTGCCAGCAGCCCCGACAGCCAGCATGAAAAACTGTTTTTT
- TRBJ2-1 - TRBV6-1 CASSELTGGPNEQFF TGTGCCAGCAGTGAACTGACGGGGGGCCCCAATGAGCAGTTCTTC
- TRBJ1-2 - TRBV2 CASSASAGDYGYTF TGTGCCAGCAGTGCCTCGGCGGGTGACTATGGCTACACCTTC
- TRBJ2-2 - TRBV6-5 CASSYGGSGTGELFF TGTGCCAGCAGTTACGGGGGGAGCGGCACCGGGGAGCTGTTTTTT
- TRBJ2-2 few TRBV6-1 CASSLRGTNTGELFF TGTGCCAGCAGTTTACGGGGAACGAACACCGGGGAGCTGTTTTTT
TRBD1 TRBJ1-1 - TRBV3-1 CASSQGQGANTEAFF TGTGCCAGCAGCCAAGGCCAGGGGGCGAACACTGAAGCTTTCTTT
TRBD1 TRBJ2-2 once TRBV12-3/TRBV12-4 CASSLPTGGPGGELFF TGTGCCAGCAGTTTACCCACAGGGGGCCCGGGCGGGGAGCTGTTTTTT
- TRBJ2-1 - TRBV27 CASSLLLADEQFF TGTGCCAGCAGTTTATTGCTAGCAGATGAGCAGTTCTTC
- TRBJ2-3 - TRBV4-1 CASSQVRGTDTQYF TGCGCCAGCAGCCAAGTCAGGGGAACAGATACGCAGTATTTT